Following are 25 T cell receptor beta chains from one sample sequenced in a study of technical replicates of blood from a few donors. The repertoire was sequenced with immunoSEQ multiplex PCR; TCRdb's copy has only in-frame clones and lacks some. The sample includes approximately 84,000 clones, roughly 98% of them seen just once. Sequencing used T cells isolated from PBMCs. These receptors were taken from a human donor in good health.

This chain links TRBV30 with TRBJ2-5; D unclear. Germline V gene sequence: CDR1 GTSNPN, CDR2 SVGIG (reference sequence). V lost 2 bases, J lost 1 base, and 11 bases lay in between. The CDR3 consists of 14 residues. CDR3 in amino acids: CAWSLAESQETQYF. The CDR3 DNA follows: TGTGCCTGGAGTTTGGCAGAATCCCAAGAGACCCAGTACTTC.

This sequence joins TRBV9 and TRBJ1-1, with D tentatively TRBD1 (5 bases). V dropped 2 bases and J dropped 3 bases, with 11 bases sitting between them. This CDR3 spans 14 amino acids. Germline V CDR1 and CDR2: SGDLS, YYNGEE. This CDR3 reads CASSVEGLDTEAFF. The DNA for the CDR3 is TGTGCCAGCAGCGTGGAGGGGCTGGACACTGAAGCTTTCTTT.

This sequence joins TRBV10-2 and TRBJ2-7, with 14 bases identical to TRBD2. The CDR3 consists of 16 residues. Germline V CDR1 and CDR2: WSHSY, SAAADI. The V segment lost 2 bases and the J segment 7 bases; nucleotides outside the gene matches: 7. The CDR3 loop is CASSERGGLAGVEQYF. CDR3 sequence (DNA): TGCGCCAGCAGTGAGAGGGGGGGACTAGCGGGAGTAGAGCAGTACTTC.

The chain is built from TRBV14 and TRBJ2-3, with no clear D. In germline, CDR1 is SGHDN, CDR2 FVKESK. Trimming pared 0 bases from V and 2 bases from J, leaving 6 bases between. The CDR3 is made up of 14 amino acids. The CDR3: CASSQDAVTDTQYF. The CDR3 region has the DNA TGTGCCAGCAGCCAAGATGCAGTCACAGATACGCAGTATTTT. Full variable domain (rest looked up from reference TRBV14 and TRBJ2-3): EAGVTQFPSHSVIEKGQTVTLRCDPISGHDNLYWYRRVMGKEIKFLLHFVKESKQDESGMPNNRFLAERTGGTYSTLKVQPAELEDSGVYFCASSQDAVTDTQYFGPGTRLTVL.

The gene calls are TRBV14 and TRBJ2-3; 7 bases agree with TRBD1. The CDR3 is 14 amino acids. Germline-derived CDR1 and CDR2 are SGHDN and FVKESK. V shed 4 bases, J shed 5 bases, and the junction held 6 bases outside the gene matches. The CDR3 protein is CASSPRTGGDTQYF. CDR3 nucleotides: TGTGCCAGCAGCCCCCGGACAGGAGGAGATACGCAGTATTTT.

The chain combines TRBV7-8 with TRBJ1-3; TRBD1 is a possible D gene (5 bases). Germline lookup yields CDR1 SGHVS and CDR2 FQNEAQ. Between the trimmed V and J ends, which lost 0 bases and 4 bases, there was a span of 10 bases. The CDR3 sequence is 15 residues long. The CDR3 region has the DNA TGTGCCAGCAGCTTAGCAGGGGCGTTGGGAAACACCATATATTTT. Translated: CASSLAGALGNTIYF.

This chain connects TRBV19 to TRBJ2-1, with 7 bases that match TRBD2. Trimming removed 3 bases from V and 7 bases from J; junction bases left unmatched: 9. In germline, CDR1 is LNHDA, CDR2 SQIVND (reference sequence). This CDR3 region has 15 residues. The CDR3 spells CASSIAGVVWNEQFF. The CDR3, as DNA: TGTGCCAGTAGTATTGCGGGAGTGGTGTGGAATGAGCAGTTCTTC.

CDR3 amino acids: CASQTRTTRADTQYF. The DNA of the CDR3 is TGTGCCAGCCAAACCAGGACCACGCGGGCAGATACGCAGTATTTT. The chain is built from TRBV28 and TRBJ2-3, with D tentatively TRBD2 (5 bases). Trimming removed 8 bases at V and 4 bases at J, with 19 bases between. The CDR3 totals 15 residues. The germline V gene encodes CDR1 MDHEN and CDR2 SYDVKM.

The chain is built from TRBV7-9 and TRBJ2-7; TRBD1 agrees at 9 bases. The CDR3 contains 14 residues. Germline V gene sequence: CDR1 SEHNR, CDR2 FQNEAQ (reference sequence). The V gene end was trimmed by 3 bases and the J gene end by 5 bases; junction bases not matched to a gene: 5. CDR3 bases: TGTGCCAGCAGCTTTTGGACAGGGGAGGACGAGCAGTACTTC. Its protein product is CASSFWTGEDEQYF.

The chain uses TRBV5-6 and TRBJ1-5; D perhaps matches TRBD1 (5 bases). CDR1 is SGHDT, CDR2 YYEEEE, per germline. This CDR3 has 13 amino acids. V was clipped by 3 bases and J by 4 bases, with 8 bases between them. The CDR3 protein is CASSSQVNQPQHF. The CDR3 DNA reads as TGTGCCAGCAGCTCACAGGTAAATCAGCCCCAGCATTTT.

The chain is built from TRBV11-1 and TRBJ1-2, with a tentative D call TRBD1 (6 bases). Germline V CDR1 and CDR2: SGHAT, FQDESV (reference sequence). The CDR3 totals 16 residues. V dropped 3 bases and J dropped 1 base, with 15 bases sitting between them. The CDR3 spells CASSFNPGHVNYGYTF. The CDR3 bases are TGTGCCAGCAGCTTCAATCCGGGACACGTTAACTATGGCTACACCTTC.

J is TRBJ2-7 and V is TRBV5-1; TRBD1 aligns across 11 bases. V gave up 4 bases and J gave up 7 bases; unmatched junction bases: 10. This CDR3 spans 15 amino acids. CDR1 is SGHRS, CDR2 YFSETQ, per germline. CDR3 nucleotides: TGCGCCAGCAGCGCAGGACAGGGGGCGACGGGGGAGCAGTACTTC. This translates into CASSAGQGATGEQYF.

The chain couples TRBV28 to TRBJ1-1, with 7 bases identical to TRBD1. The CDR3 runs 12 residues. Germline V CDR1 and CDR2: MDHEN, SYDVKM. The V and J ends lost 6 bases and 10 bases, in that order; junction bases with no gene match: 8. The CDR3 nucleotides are TGTGCCAGCAGAGTAGACAGGGTGGCAGCTTTCTTT. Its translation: CASRVDRVAAFF.

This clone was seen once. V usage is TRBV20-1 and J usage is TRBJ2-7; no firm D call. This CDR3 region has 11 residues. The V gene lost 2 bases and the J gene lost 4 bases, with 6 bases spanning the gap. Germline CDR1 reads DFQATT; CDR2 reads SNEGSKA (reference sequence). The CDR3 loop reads CSARNIYEQYF. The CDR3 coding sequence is TGCAGTGCTAGAAATATATACGAGCAGTACTTC.

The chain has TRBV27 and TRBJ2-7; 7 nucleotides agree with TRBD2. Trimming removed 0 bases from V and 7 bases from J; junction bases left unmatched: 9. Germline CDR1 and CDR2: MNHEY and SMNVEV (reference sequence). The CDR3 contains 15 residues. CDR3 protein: CASSLSGGGGGEQYF. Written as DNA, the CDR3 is TGTGCCAGCAGTTTATCTGGCGGGGGAGGTGGTGAGCAGTACTTC.

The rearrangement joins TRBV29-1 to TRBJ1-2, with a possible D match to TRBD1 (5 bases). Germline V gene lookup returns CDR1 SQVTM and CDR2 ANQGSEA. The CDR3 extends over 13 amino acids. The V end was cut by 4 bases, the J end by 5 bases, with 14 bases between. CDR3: CSVGQSRVYGYTF. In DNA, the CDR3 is TGCAGCGTTGGACAGAGCAGAGTATATGGCTACACCTTC.

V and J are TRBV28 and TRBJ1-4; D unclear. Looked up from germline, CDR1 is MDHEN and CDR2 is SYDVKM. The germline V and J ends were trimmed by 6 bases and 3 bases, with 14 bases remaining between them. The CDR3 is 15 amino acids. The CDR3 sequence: CASSSSGAANEKLFF. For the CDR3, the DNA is TGTGCCAGCAGCTCATCCGGTGCGGCTAATGAAAAACTGTTTTTT.

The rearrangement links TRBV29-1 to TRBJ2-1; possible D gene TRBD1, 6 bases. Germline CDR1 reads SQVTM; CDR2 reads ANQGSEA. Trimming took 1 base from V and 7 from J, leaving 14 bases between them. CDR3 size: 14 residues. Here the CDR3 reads CSVEVSGALNEQFF. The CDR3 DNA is TGCAGCGTTGAAGTATCAGGGGCCCTAAATGAGCAGTTCTTC.

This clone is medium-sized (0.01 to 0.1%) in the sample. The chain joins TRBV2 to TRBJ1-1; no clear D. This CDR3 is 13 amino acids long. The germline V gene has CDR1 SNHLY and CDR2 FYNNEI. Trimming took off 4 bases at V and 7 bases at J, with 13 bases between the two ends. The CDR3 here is CASSALLVSEAFF. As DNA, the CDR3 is TGTGCCAGCAGTGCTCTCCTAGTCAGTGAAGCTTTCTTT.

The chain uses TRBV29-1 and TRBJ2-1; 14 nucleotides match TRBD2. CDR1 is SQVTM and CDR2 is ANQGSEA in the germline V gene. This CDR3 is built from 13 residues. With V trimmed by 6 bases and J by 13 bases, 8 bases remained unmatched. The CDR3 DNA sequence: TGCAGCGTGGGGACTAGCGGGAGTTCTTATCAGTTCTTC. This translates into CSVGTSGSSYQFF.

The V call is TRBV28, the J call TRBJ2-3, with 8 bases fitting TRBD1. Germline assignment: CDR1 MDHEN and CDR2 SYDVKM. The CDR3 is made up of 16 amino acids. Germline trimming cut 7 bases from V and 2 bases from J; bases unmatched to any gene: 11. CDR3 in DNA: TGTGCCAGCATCCCACTGCGGACAGGGAACACAGATACGCAGTATTTT. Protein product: CASIPLRTGNTDTQYF.

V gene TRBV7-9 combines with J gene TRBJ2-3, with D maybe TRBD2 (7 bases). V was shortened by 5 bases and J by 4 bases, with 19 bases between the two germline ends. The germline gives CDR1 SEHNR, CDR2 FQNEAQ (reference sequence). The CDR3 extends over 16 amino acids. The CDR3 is CASSAIRGRVADTQYF. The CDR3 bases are TGTGCCAGCAGCGCAATTAGGGGGAGGGTAGCAGATACGCAGTATTTT.

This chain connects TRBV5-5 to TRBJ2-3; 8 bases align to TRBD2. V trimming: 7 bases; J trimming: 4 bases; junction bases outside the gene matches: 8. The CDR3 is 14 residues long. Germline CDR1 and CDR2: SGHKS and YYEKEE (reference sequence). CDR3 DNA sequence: TGTGCCAGCTTTCCGGGAGGGTTCCCAGATACGCAGTATTTT. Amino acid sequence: CASFPGGFPDTQYF.

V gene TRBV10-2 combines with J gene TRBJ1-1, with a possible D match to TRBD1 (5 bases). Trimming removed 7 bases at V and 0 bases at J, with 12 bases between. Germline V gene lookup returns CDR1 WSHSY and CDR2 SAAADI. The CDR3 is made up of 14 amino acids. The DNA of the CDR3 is TGCGCCAGCATCCAGGGAACTCTGAACACTGAAGCTTTCTTT. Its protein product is CASIQGTLNTEAFF.

CDR3 DNA: TGCGCCAGCCGGACAGGCAGTCTTCTCTCCTACGAGCAGTACTTC. Its translation: CASRTGSLLSYEQYF. The genes are TRBV5-1 and TRBJ2-7, with 7 positions matching TRBD1. V shed 7 bases and J 0 bases; nucleotides not matched to a gene: 10. Germline-derived CDR1 and CDR2 are SGHRS and YFSETQ. This CDR3 contains 15 residues. The entire variable domain, with the rest obtained from reference TRBV5-1 and TRBJ2-7, is as follows: KAGVTQTPRYLIKTRGQQVTLSCSPISGHRSVSWYQQTPGQGLQFLFEYFSETQRNKGNFPGRFSGRQFSNSRSEMNVSTLELGDSALYLCASRTGSLLSYEQYFGPGTRLTVT.